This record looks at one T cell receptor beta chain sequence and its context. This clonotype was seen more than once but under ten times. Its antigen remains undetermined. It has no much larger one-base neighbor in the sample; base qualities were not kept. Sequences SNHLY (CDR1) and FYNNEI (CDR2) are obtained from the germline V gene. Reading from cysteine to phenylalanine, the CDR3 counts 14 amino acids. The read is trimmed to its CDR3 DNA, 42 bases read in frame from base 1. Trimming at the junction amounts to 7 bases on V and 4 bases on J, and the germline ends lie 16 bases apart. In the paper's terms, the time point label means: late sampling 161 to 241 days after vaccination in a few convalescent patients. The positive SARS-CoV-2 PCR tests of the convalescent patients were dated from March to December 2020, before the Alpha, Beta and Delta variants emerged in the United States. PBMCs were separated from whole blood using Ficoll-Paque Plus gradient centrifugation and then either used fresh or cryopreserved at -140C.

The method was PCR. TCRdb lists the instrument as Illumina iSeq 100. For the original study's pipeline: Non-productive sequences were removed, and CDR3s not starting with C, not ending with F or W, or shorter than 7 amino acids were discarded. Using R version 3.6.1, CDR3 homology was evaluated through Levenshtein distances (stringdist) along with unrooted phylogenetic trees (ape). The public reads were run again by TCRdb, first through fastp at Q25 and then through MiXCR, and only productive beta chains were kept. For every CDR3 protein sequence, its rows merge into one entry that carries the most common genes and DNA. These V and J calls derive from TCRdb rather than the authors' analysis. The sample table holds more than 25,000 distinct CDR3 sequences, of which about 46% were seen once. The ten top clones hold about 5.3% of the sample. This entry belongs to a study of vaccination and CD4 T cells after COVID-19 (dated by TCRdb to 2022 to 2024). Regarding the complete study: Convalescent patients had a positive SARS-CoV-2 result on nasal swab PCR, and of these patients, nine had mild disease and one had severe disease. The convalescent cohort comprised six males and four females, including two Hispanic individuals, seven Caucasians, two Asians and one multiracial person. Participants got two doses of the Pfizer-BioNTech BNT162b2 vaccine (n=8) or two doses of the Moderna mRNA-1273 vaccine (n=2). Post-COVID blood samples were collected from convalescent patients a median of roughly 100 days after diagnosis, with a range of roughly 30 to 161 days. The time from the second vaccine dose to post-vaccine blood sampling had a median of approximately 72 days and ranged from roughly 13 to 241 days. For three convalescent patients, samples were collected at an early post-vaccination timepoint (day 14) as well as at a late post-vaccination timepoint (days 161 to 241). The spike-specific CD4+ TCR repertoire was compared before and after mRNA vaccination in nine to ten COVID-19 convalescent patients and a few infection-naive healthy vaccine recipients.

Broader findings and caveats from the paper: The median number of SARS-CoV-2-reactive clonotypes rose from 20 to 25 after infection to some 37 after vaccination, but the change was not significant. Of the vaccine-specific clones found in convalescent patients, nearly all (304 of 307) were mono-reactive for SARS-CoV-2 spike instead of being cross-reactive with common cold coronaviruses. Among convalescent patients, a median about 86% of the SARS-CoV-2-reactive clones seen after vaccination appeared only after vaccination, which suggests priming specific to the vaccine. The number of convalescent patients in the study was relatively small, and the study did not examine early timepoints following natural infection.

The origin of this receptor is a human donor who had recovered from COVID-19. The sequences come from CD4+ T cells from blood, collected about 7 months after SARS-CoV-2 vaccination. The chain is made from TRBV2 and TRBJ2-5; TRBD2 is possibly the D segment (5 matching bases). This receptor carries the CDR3 CASTEALASETQYF. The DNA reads TGTGCCAGCACCGAGGCGCTAGCCTCAGAGACCCAGTACTTC.